The clone carrying this T cell receptor beta chain occurred once. The target antigen is unknown. An end of the junction does not agree with germline; a read error may underlie this. This record comes from a study of response to subunit inactivated influenza vaccine. The study's findings and limits: Researchers suggested that each seasonal influenza vaccination recruits few new T cells.

The CDR3 contains 15 residues. CDR1 is DFQATT and CDR2 is SNEGSKA in the germline V gene (reference sequence). TCRdb ran MiXCR on the RT-PCR reads and lists one entry per CDR3 protein. The table has around 790,000 distinct CDR3 sequences, 21% seen once. The sequencing here drew on PBMCs from blood, taken about 5 days after vaccination. This TCR was recovered from a man in his fifties who received an inactivated influenza vaccine. This sequence joins TRBV20-1 and TRBJ2-3; perhaps TRBD2 as D (6 bases). The CDR3 DNA is TGCTGTGCTAGAGATCCTAGCGCGGTAGAGGGTACGCAGTATTTT. This gives the protein CCARDPSAVEGTQYF.